The 13 T cell receptor beta chains listed next were all sequenced from one sample in a study of blood T cell repertoires in COVID-19. The assay was immunoSEQ multiplex PCR, and TCRdb's table has in-frame clones only and misses some. The data contain tens of thousands of clones, around 82% of them singletons. Sequencing was performed on peripheral blood. The origin of the receptors is a human donor in a cohort sampled during active COVID-19.

The V and J genes are TRBV2 and TRBJ1-2, with D perhaps TRBD1 (5 bases). This CDR3 has 18 residues. Germline assignment: CDR1 SNHLY and CDR2 FYNNEI. Trimming removed 1 base at V and 4 bases at J, with 22 bases between. The CDR3 sequence: CASSEVGQTVKGLYGYTF. Here the CDR3 DNA reads TGTGCCAGCAGTGAAGTGGGGCAGACGGTGAAGGGGCTCTATGGCTACACCTTC.

This clone showed up just once. The chain employs TRBV2 and TRBJ1-6; 7 bases are a match to TRBD1. The length of the CDR3 is 14 residues. Germline V gene data show CDR1 as SNHLY and CDR2 as FYNNEI. The ends lost 6 bases at V and 5 bases at J; junction bases unmatched: 4. CDR3 DNA: TGTGCCAGCAGCCTACAGGGGAATAATTCACCCCTCCACTTT. Translating it yields CASSLQGNNSPLHF.

CDR3 nucleotides: TGTGCCAGTAGTCCAGACACCACCGGGGGGGGCACAGATACGCAGTATTTT. The encoded protein is CASSPDTTGGGTDTQYF. The chain links TRBV19 to TRBJ2-3, with 8 nucleotides matching TRBD2. The CDR3 covers 17 residues. The trim removed 5 bases at V and 1 base at J, leaving 11 bases unmatched. The V gene's germline CDR1 is LNHDA and CDR2 SQIVND (reference sequence).

The V call is TRBV27, the J call TRBJ1-6, with 7 bases fitting TRBD1. Per the germline V gene, CDR1 is MNHEY and CDR2 is SMNVEV (reference sequence). This CDR3 is built from 13 residues. V was pared by 6 bases and J by 7 bases, with 3 bases of the junction left unmatched. CDR3 in DNA: TGTGCCAGCAGACAGGGGTCAAATTCACCCCTCCACTTT. It specifies CASRQGSNSPLHF.

The CDR3 coding sequence is TGCGCCAGCAGACTCGGGACAGGGAATTCCTACGAGCAGTACTTC. It is translated as CASRLGTGNSYEQYF. This rearrangement joins TRBV5-1 to TRBJ2-7, with 9 bases fitting TRBD1. The germline V gene encodes CDR1 SGHRS and CDR2 YFSETQ. Germline trimming cut 5 bases from V and 1 base from J; bases unmatched to any gene: 7. The CDR3 is 15 residues long.

This chain joins TRBV6-6 and TRBJ2-1; TRBD2 matches 8 bases. Trimming cost V 1 base and J 3 bases; bases outside gene matches: 5. Germline CDR1 is MNHNY and CDR2 is SVGAGI (reference sequence). This CDR3 is 16 amino acids long. The CDR3 spells CASSYYGGADYNEQFF. DNA of the CDR3: TGTGCCAGCAGTTACTACGGGGGGGCTGACTACAATGAGCAGTTCTTC.

This clone appeared a few times. The chain links TRBV7-3 to TRBJ2-2; D unclear. CDR3 size: 14 residues. Germline CDR1 is SGHTA and CDR2 is FQGTGA. V shed 1 base and J shed 2 bases, with 5 bases lying between them. DNA of the CDR3: TGTGCCAGCAGCTTAATTTCTAACACCGGGGAGCTGTTTTTT. As protein: CASSLISNTGELFF.

This clone was seen just once. The chain recombines TRBV3-1 (or the pseudogene TRBV3-2) with TRBJ2-3; 7 bases agree with TRBD1. The ends lost 2 bases at V and 5 bases at J; junction bases unmatched: 1. Germline V gene lookup returns CDR1 LGHDT and CDR2 YNNKEL (reference sequence). This CDR3 has 13 amino acids. The CDR3 region is CASSQSGGDTQYF. The CDR3 DNA reads TGTGCCAGCAGCCAATCAGGGGGAGATACGCAGTATTTT.

The chain uses TRBV5-1 and TRBJ2-2; perhaps TRBD2 as D (6 bases). V was shortened by 1 base and J by 2 bases, with 9 bases between the two germline ends. The CDR3 runs 15 residues. Per the germline V gene, CDR1 is SGHRS and CDR2 is YFSETQ. For the CDR3, the DNA is TGCGCCAGCAGCTTGTTAGCGGCTAACACCGGGGAGCTGTTTTTT. As protein: CASSLLAANTGELFF.

The chain carries TRBV15 and TRBJ1-4, with D possibly TRBD1 on 5 matching bases. Trimming shortened V by 4 bases and J by 6 bases, and 15 bases separated the two germline ends. CDR3 length: 15 residues. CDR1 is LNHNV and CDR2 is YYDKDF in the germline V gene (reference sequence). CDR3 sequence reads: CATSTWGGSHEKLFF. The CDR3 nucleotides read TGTGCCACCAGCACGTGGGGGGGTTCACATGAAAAACTGTTTTTT.

CDR3 nucleotide sequence: TGTGCCAGCACCTCAGGTAGCGGGAGGCTGCAGTTCTTC. Translated, it gives CASTSGSGRLQFF. This sequence joins TRBV27 and TRBJ2-1, with TRBD2 matching 10 bases. J lost 12 bases, V lost 7 bases, and 9 bases had no gene match. CDR1 is MNHEY and CDR2 is SMNVEV in the germline V gene (reference sequence). This CDR3 has 13 amino acids.

The V gene is TRBV19, the J gene TRBJ2-2; 10 bases agree with TRBD2. With V trimmed by 9 bases and J by 3 bases, 4 bases remained unmatched. The CDR3 covers 14 residues. The germline V gene encodes CDR1 LNHDA and CDR2 SQIVND (reference sequence). CDR3 bases: TGTGCCAGCAGGAGCGGGAGGGACACCGGGGAGCTGTTTTTT. It codes for CASRSGRDTGELFF.

The CDR3 sequence: CASSSDRPQPQHF. CDR3 in DNA: TGTGCCAGCAGCTCGGACAGGCCTCAGCCCCAGCATTTT. The chain joins TRBV7-9 to TRBJ1-5, with TRBD1 matching 7 bases. The CDR3 loop spans 13 amino acids. The V segment lost 4 bases and the J segment 6 bases; nucleotides outside the gene matches: 3. The germline V gene encodes CDR1 SEHNR and CDR2 FQNEAQ (reference sequence).